One sample yielded the 19 T cell receptor beta chains listed below, sequenced in a study of T cells in Graves' hyperthyroidism and ophthalmopathy. Amplified TCR beta CDR3 regions derived from RNA transcripts. HTBI primers were used for first-round RT-PCR of the TCR CDR3. TCRdb called the multiplex PCR reads again in MiXCR, with one record for every CDR3 protein. The data hold 700,000 to 950,000 distinct CDR3 sequences, with 30% to 40% observed a single time. The sequenced material came from blood. The receptors shown here come from a woman aged 40 to 50 with Graves' hyperthyroidism.

Points on this clonotype: A read error may be the cause here, since a much bigger clone is one base away. The rearrangement links TRBV9 to TRBJ1-5, with D perhaps matching TRBD1 (6 bases). Germline CDR1 reads SGDLS; CDR2 reads YYNGEE. The CDR3 runs to 15 residues. The CDR3 DNA follows: TGTGCCGGCAGCCTACTACCAGGGGAGGGGCAGCCCCAGCATTTT. Residues: CAGSLLPGEGQPQHF.

This clonotype appeared many times. The rearrangement joins TRBV19 to TRBJ1-2, with D possibly being TRBD1 (5 bases). This CDR3 region has 13 residues. Germline lookup yields CDR1 LNHDA and CDR2 SQIVND (reference sequence). V was clipped by 3 bases and J by 6 bases, with 11 bases between them. CDR3 amino acids: CASSIAGYHGYTF. CDR3 bases: TGTGCCAGTAGTATCGCAGGGTACCATGGCTACACCTTC.

The chain recombines TRBV10-3 with TRBJ2-7; 9 bases map to TRBD1. Germline-derived CDR1 and CDR2 are ENHRY and SYGVKD. This CDR3 has 17 amino acids. Trimming took 3 bases from V and 5 from J; bases not matched to a gene: 14. The DNA of the CDR3 is TGTGCCATCAGTGATCCCCTTTCCCGGACAGGGGTCCACGAGCAGTACTTC. This encodes CAISDPLSRTGVHEQYF.

The V gene is TRBV18, the J gene TRBJ1-1; D is unclear. This CDR3 region has 13 residues. Germline assignment: CDR1 KGHSH and CDR2 LQKENI. Trimming pared 3 bases from V and 1 base from J, leaving 6 bases between. Here the CDR3 DNA reads TGTGCCAGCTCACCCCTTTGGAACACTGAAGCTTTCTTT. Its protein product is CASSPLWNTEAFF.

This clonotype was counted only a few times. This chain links TRBV7-2 with TRBJ1-6; D gene unclear. V was pared by 1 base and J by 7 bases, with 11 bases between. Per the germline V gene, CDR1 is SGHTA and CDR2 is FQGNSA. This CDR3 comprises 15 residues. DNA for the CDR3: TGTGCCAGCAGCTTAGATTGGGGTAACAATTCACCCCTCCACTTT. Protein: CASSLDWGNNSPLHF.

This clonotype was counted many times. This chain joins TRBV20-1 and TRBJ1-2; no definite D call. The V gene lost 3 bases and the J gene lost 1 base, with 9 bases spanning the gap. From germline, CDR1 is DFQATT and CDR2 SNEGSKA (reference sequence). The length of the CDR3 is 13 residues. CDR3 coding DNA: TGCAGTGCTAGTCCCCGGCTTAACTATGGCTACACCTTC. This encodes CSASPRLNYGYTF.

The J gene is TRBJ1-2, the V gene TRBV29-1, with D maybe TRBD1 (5 bases). The CDR3 sequence is 13 residues long. V lost 2 bases, J lost 7 bases, and 14 bases lay in between. Germline-derived CDR1 and CDR2 are SQVTM and ANQGSEA. Here the CDR3 DNA reads TGCAGCGTTGAATCGTCGGGGGGTTTTGGCTACACCTTC. Translating it yields CSVESSGGFGYTF.

This chain joins TRBV19 and TRBJ1-2, with a weak D call TRBD1 (6 bases). This CDR3 has 14 amino acids. Trimming stripped 6 bases from V and 4 bases from J, with 15 bases between. Germline values: CDR1 LNHDA, CDR2 SQIVND (reference sequence). The CDR3: CASSPEAGVYGYTF. The CDR3 DNA follows: TGTGCCAGTAGCCCCGAGGCAGGGGTCTATGGCTACACCTTC. Full variable domain (rest looked up from reference TRBV19 and TRBJ1-2): DGGITQSPKYLFRKEGQNVTLSCEQNLNHDAMYWYRQDPGQGLRLIYYSQIVNDFQKGDIAEGYSVSREKKESFPLTVTSAQKNPTAFYLCASSPEAGVYGYTFGSGTRLTVV.

This chain joins TRBV19 and TRBJ1-5; D is unclear. The CDR3 length is 13 residues. Germline values: CDR1 LNHDA, CDR2 SQIVND (reference sequence). The V end was cut by 5 bases, the J end by 5 bases, with 10 bases between. CDR3 DNA: TGTGCCAGTAGTGCCCAACGCGATCAGCCCCAGCATTTT. It is translated as CASSAQRDQPQHF.

This clonotype has ten or more counts. This rearrangement joins TRBV10-1 to TRBJ1-6, with 7 nucleotides matching TRBD1. CDR3 length: 14 residues. V lost 10 bases, J lost 8 bases, and 11 bases stayed unmatched. Germline CDR1 and CDR2: WNHNN and SYGVQD (reference sequence). CDR3 DNA: TGCGCCACCTTACTGACAGGGCTGGATTCACCCCTCCACTTT. The encoded protein is CATLLTGLDSPLHF.

This clonotype was found a few times. At one end, the junction sequence differs from germline, possibly due to a read error. The genes are TRBV7-7 and TRBJ2-3; D is unclear. CDR1 SSHAT and CDR2 FNYEAQ come from the germline V gene (reference sequence). The CDR3 covers 15 residues. The CDR3 nucleotides are TGTGCTAGCAGCGCCACCGGGTCTCAGTCAGATACGCAGTATTTT. Its protein is CASSATGSQSDTQYF.

This clonotype was observed a few times. V and J are TRBV10-3 and TRBJ2-3; perhaps D is TRBD1 or TRBD2 (5 bases each). Germline CDR1 ENHRY, CDR2 SYGVKD. V was trimmed by 6 bases and J by 5 bases, leaving 15 bases between them. CDR3 size: 14 residues. The CDR3 nucleotides are TGTGCCATCAGGGAGGACATAGTGGGAGATACGCAGTATTTT. Amino acid sequence: CAIREDIVGDTQYF.

This clonotype appeared many times. The chain recombines TRBV7-2 with TRBJ1-3; D not resolved. The length of the CDR3 is 16 residues. Trimming cost V 2 bases and J 0 bases, with 11 bases left between them. The germline V gene has CDR1 SGHTA and CDR2 FQGNSA. CDR3 residues: CASSLRRHTSGNTIYF. DNA for the CDR3: TGTGCCAGCAGCTTACGGCGACACACCTCTGGAAACACCATATATTTT.

This clonotype was counted only a few times. The V and J genes are TRBV19 and TRBJ2-7, with D possibly matching TRBD2 (7 bases). The V end was cut by 4 bases, the J end by 6 bases, with 13 bases between. Germline assignment: CDR1 LNHDA and CDR2 SQIVND (reference sequence). The CDR3 runs to 13 residues. In DNA form, the CDR3 reads TGTGCCAGTAGTAGGGGGCCGGGGGGCGAGCAGTACTTC. Translation: CASSRGPGGEQYF.

The gene calls are TRBV11-2 and TRBJ1-2, with D possibly TRBD1 on 5 matching bases. Germline V lookup: CDR1 SGHAT, CDR2 FQNNGV. The CDR3 covers 14 residues. The ends were cut back, 5 bases at V and 2 bases at J, with 12 bases in the middle. As DNA, the CDR3 is TGTGCCAGCAGCCCCTCGGGGGGGAACTATGGCTACACCTTC. Translation gives CASSPSGGNYGYTF.

This clonotype was observed many times. This rearrangement joins TRBV25-1 to TRBJ2-2, with TRBD1 matching 8 bases. The CDR3 length is 21 residues. Germline loops: CDR1 MGHDK, CDR2 SYGVNS. V trimming: 5 bases; J trimming: 6 bases; junction bases outside the gene matches: 26. This chain's CDR3 is CASSQDLRPTKDRVEAGELFF. In DNA form, the CDR3 reads TGTGCCAGCAGTCAGGACCTAAGACCAACAAAGGACAGGGTGGAGGCCGGGGAGCTGTTTTTT.

The rearrangement uses TRBV19 and TRBJ1-4; D possibly corresponds to TRBD1 (5 bases). The V gene lost 6 bases and the J gene lost 5 bases, with 16 bases spanning the gap. Germline V CDR1 and CDR2: LNHDA, SQIVND (reference sequence). CDR3 length equals 15 residues. CDR3 nucleotide sequence: TGTGCCAGTAGGAAGACCGGGGAGGGGAATGAAAAACTGTTTTTT. Amino acids: CASRKTGEGNEKLFF. The whole variable domain, filled in from reference TRBV19 and TRBJ1-4, reads DGGITQSPKYLFRKEGQNVTLSCEQNLNHDAMYWYRQDPGQGLRLIYYSQIVNDFQKGDIAEGYSVSREKKESFPLTVTSAQKNPTAFYLCASRKTGEGNEKLFFGSGTQLSVL.

This clonotype was seen ten or more times. The chain is built from TRBV20-1 and TRBJ1-3; D is uncertain. V dropped 6 bases and J dropped 0 bases, with 12 bases sitting between them. From germline, CDR1 is DFQATT and CDR2 SNEGSKA (reference sequence). The CDR3 is made up of 14 amino acids. The CDR3 DNA reads TGCAGTGCCGGGCCCATGGACTCTGGAAACACCATATATTTT. This sequence encodes CSAGPMDSGNTIYF.

The chain's CDR3 is CASNTRETQYF. CDR3 coding DNA: TGCGCCAGCAACACAAGAGAGACCCAGTACTTC. The chain links TRBV5-1 to TRBJ2-5; D uncertain. This CDR3 comprises 11 residues. V lost 6 bases, J lost 4 bases, and 7 bases lay in between. The germline V gene has CDR1 SGHRS and CDR2 YFSETQ.